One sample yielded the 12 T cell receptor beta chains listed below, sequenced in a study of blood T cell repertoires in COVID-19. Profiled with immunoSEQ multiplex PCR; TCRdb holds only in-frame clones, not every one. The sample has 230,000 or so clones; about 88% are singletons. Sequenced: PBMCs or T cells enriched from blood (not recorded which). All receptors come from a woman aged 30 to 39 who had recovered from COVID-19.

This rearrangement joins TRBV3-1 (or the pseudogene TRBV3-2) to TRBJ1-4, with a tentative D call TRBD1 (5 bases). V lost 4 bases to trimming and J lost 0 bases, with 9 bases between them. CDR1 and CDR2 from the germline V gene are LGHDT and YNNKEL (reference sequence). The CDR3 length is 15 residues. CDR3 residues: CASSLTQATNEKLFF. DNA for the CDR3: TGTGCCAGCAGCCTCACACAGGCAACTAATGAAAAACTGTTTTTT.

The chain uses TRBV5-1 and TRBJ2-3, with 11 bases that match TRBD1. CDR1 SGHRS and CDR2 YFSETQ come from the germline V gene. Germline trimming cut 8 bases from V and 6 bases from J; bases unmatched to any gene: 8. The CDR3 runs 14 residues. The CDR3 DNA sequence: TGCGCCAGTGGCGGGACAGGGGGTTGGGATACGCAGTATTTT. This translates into CASGGTGGWDTQYF.

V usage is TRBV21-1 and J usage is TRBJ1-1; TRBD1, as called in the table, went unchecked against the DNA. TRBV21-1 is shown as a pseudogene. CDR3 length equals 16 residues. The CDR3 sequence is CASFTGTGALNTEAFF. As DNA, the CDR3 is TGTGCCAGCTTTACCGGGACAGGGGCTCTGAACACTGAAGCTTTCTTT.

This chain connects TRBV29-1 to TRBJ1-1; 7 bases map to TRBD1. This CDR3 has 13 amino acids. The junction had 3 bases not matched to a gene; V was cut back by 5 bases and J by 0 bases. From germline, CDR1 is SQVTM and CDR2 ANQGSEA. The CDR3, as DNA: TGCAGCGTTTCGACAGGGATGAACACTGAAGCTTTCTTT. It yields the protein CSVSTGMNTEAFF.

The CDR3 protein is CATSRDKGISPLHF. CDR3 DNA: TGTGCCACCAGCAGAGATAAGGGGATTTCACCCCTCCACTTT. The rearrangement links TRBV15 to TRBJ1-6; D is perhaps TRBD1 (5 bases). Trimming took off 0 bases at V and 9 bases at J, with 9 bases between the two ends. CDR1 and CDR2 (germline): LNHNV, YYDKDF (reference sequence). The CDR3 runs to 14 residues. The variable domain in full, completed from reference TRBV15 and TRBJ1-6, reads DAMVIQNPRYQVTQFGKPVTLSCSQTLNHNVMYWYQQKSSQAPKLLFHYYDKDFNNEADTPDNFQSRRPNTSFCFLDIRSPGLGDTAMYLCATSRDKGISPLHFGNGTRLTVT.

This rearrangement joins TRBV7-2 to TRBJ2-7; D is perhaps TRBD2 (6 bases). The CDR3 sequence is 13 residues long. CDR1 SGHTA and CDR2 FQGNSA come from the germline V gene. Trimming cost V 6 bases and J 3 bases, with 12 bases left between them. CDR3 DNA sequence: TGTGCCAGCAGGCTGGGGAGGAGCTACGAGCAGTACTTC. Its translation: CASRLGRSYEQYF. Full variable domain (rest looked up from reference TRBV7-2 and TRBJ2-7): GAGVSQSPSNKVTEKGKDVELRCDPISGHTALYWYRQSLGQGLEFLIYFQGNSAPDKSGLPSDRFSAERTGGSVSTLTIQRTQQEDSAVYLCASRLGRSYEQYFGPGTRLTVT.

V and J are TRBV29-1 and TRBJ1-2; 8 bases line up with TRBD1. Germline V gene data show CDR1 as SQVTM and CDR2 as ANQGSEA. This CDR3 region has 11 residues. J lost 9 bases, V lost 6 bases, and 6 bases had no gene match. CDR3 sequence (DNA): TGCAGCGTCGGACAGGGAGGGAGCTACACCTTC. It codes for CSVGQGGSYTF.

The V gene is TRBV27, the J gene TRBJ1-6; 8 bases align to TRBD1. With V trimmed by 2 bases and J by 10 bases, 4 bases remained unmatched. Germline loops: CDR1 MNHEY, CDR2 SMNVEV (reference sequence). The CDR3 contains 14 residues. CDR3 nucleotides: TGTGCCAGCAGTTTAAGGCAGGGGGCGTCACCCCTCCACTTT. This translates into CASSLRQGASPLHF.

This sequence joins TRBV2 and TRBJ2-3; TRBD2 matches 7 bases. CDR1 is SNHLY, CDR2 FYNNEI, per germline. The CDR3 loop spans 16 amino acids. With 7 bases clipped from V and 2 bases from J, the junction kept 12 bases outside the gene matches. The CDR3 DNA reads TGTGCCAGCACCCGAAGGGACGGACTAGTCACAGATACGCAGTATTTT. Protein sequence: CASTRRDGLVTDTQYF.

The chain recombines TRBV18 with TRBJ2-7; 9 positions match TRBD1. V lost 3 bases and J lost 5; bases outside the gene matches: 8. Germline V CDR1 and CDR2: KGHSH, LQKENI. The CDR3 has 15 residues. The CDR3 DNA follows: TGTGCCAGCTCACCTGCCGGGACAGGGTTCCACGAGCAGTACTTC. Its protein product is CASSPAGTGFHEQYF.

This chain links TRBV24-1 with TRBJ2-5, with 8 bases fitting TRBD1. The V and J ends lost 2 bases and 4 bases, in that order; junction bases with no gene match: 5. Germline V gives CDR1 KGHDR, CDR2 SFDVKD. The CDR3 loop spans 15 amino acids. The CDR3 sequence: CATSDSGTGIETQYF. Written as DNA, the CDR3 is TGTGCCACCAGTGATTCCGGGACAGGTATAGAGACCCAGTACTTC.

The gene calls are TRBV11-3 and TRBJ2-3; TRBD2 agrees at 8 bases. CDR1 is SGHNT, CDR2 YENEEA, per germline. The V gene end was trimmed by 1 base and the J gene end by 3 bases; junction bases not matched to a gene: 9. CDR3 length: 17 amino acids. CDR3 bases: TGTGCCAGCAGCTTAGGAGGCGGGGGGCCTATTACAGATACGCAGTATTTT. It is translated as CASSLGGGGPITDTQYF.